The rows below give T cell receptor beta chains drawn from one sample of a study of T cell repertoires in cytomegalovirus infection. MiXCR, applied by TCRdb to the reads, yields one record per CDR3 protein. The data hold 60,000 to 75,000 distinct CDR3 sequences, with 20% to 25% observed a single time. Their antigens remain unidentified. The specimen was PBMCs, sequenced either directly or after in vitro stimulation (not recorded which). These receptors all come from a human donor in good health (CMV status not recorded). Some clones in this sample may be carry-over from other donors' samples. Both conserved end residues are part of each CDR3. A D gene is named only where the DNA matches it firmly. Clone sizes are given selectively: once, few, many, or a class where the clone is expanded.

>TRBV3-1|once|TRBD1|TRBJ1-1
TGTGCCAGCAGCCAAGATCAGGGGGGAGAAGCTTTCTTT
CASSQDQGGEAFF
>TRBV7-2|-|-|TRBJ1-2
TGTGCCAGCAGCCCAGATAACTATGGCTACACCTTC
CASSPDNYGYTF
>TRBV10-3|-|-|TRBJ1-5
TGTGCCATCAGTGAGACTGGGAATCAGCCCCAGCATTTT
CAISETGNQPQHF
>TRBV15|few|TRBD1|TRBJ1-2
TGTGCCACCAGCACGACAGGGATCTATGGCTACACCTTC
CATSTTGIYGYTF
>TRBV12-3/TRBV12-4|many|TRBD2|TRBJ2-2
TGTGCCATTCCCTTAGCGGGGCCGAACACCGGGGAGCTGTTTTTT
CAIPLAGPNTGELFF
>TRBV6-1|many|-|TRBJ1-4
TGTGCCAGCAGCGAAGCCTTTAATGAAAAACTGTTTTTT
CASSEAFNEKLFF
>TRBV20-1|-|TRBD1|TRBJ2-5
TGCAGTGGCAGAGACGACAGGGGGCCAGAGACCCAGTACTTC
CSGRDDRGPETQYF
>TRBV24-1|-|-|TRBJ1-2
TGTGCCACCAGCACCCCTAGCGGCTACACCTTC
CATSTPSGYTF
>TRBV28|-|-|TRBJ1-3
TGTGCCAGCAGTTTGGGGGGAACCGCTGGAAACACCATATATTTT
CASSLGGTAGNTIYF
>TRBV18|-|-|TRBJ2-1
TGTGCCAGCTCACCACTTAACGGGGAGGCAAATGAGCAGTTCTTC
CASSPLNGEANEQFF
>TRBV7-9|-|TRBD2|TRBJ2-1
TGTGCCAGCAGCCTAGAAGTATCTAGCGGGAGCCCCCATGAGCAGTTCTTC
CASSLEVSSGSPHEQFF
>TRBV28|few|TRBD1|TRBJ1-4
TGTGCCACCACAGGGGATGAAAAACTGTTTTTT
CATTGDEKLFF
>TRBV24-1|-|TRBD1|TRBJ2-1
TGTGCCACCAGTGATTCCCCCGGGACAGAATCCTACAATGAGCAGTTCTTC
CATSDSPGTESYNEQFF
>TRBV20-1|-|TRBD2|TRBJ2-7
TGCAGTGCTAGTGCTGCGGGACTAGCGGCTTACGAGCAGTACTTC
CSASAAGLAAYEQYF
>TRBV12-3/TRBV12-4|-|-|TRBJ2-3
TGTGCCAGCAGTGTGGACGAGGCTTCTACGCAGTATTTT
CASSVDEASTQYF
>TRBV7-2|many|TRBD2|TRBJ2-7
TGTGCCAGCAGCCGGAGCGGGAGGTCGTCCTACGAGCAGTACTTC
CASSRSGRSSYEQYF
>TRBV7-6|many|-|TRBJ2-5
TGTGCCAGCAGCTTAGTTGTGGGACCGAGCCAAGAGACCCAGTACTTC
CASSLVVGPSQETQYF
>TRBV7-6|-|-|TRBJ1-4
TGTGCCAGCAGCTTAACGCGGGACAATGAAAAACTGTTTTTT
CASSLTRDNEKLFF
>TRBV12-3/TRBV12-4|many|-|TRBJ1-5
TGTGCCAGCAGCCCGGCCGTCGGTAGCAATCAGCCCCAGCATTTT
CASSPAVGSNQPQHF
>TRBV7-2|many|TRBD1|TRBJ2-5
TGTGCCAGCAGCGTGGACAGGGGCCAAGAGACCCAGTACTTC
CASSVDRGQETQYF
>TRBV12-5|-|-|TRBJ1-3
TGTGCTAGTGAATCCGATGGAAACACCATATATTTT
CASESDGNTIYF
>TRBV12-3/TRBV12-4|-|-|TRBJ2-7
TGTGCCAGCAGTTTGGGGACCTACGAGCAGTACTTC
CASSLGTYEQYF
>TRBV28|-|TRBD1|TRBJ2-1
TGTGCCAGCAGTTTTGCGGACAGGGGGGGTAATGAGCAGTTCTTC
CASSFADRGGNEQFF
>TRBV15|-|-|TRBJ1-1
TGTGCCACCAGCGGTGACAGATACACTGAAGCTTTCTTT
CATSGDRYTEAFF
>TRBV7-9|-|-|TRBJ1-2
TGTGCCAGCAGCCCGCCGGACAGCTATGGCTACACCTTC
CASSPPDSYGYTF
>TRBV7-2|few|TRBD1|TRBJ1-1
TGTGCCAGCAGATACACCGGGACAGCATTGAACACTGAAGCTTTCTTT
CASRYTGTALNTEAFF
>TRBV18|-|-|TRBJ1-3
TGTGCCAGCTCACCCAAGGGTAGCTCTGGAAACACCATATATTTT
CASSPKGSSGNTIYF
>TRBV7-2|few|TRBD1|TRBJ1-2
TGTGCCAGCAGTGAATACAGGGGGCAAGGCTATGGCTACACCTTC
CASSEYRGQGYGYTF
>TRBV7-8|-|TRBD1|TRBJ1-5
TGTGCCAGCAGCCGGGACAGAATAGGCAATCAGCCCCAGCATTTT
CASSRDRIGNQPQHF
>TRBV12-3/TRBV12-4|medium-sized|-|TRBJ2-3
TGTGCCAGCAGTGTTCAAGGGGCTTCGGGAGATACGCAGTATTTT
CASSVQGASGDTQYF
>TRBV18|-|TRBD1|TRBJ2-1
TGTGCCAGCTCCCTGGGGGGACAGGGTTACAATGAGCAGTTCTTC
CASSLGGQGYNEQFF
>TRBV29-1|medium-sized|-|TRBJ2-1
TGCAGCGTTGAAGAGTACAATGAGCAGTTCTTC
CSVEEYNEQFF
>TRBV7-2|-|-|TRBJ2-2
TGTGCCAGCAGCTTAGTTGGACCGAACACCGGGGAGCTGTTTTTT
CASSLVGPNTGELFF
>TRBV7-2|many|-|TRBJ1-4
TGTGCCAGCAGCTCCGACGGTAATGAAAAACTGTTTTTT
CASSSDGNEKLFF
>TRBV7-6|-|-|TRBJ1-1
TGTGCCAGCAGCTTAGGGGAATTTAACACTGAAGCTTTCTTT
CASSLGEFNTEAFF
>TRBV19|-|-|TRBJ2-3
TGTGCCAGTAGTATTGGGACAACCGTGGGCACAGATACGCAGTATTTT
CASSIGTTVGTDTQYF
>TRBV6-2/TRBV6-3|few|TRBD2|TRBJ2-7
TGTGCCAGCAGCTCGGCGTTTGGCGGGAGCTCCTACGAGCAGTACTTC
CASSSAFGGSSYEQYF
>TRBV4-3|-|TRBD2|TRBJ2-3
TGCGCCAGCAGCCAAGATCCCCTAGCGGGGGGAGGGGATACGCAGTATTTT
CASSQDPLAGGGDTQYF
>TRBV20-1|-|-|TRBJ2-1
TGCAGTACGAGTCGACAGTCTACCTACAATGAGCAGTTCTTC
CSTSRQSTYNEQFF
>TRBV28|-|-|TRBJ1-2
TGTGCCAGCAGTTTAAAACACAACTATGGCTACACCTTC
CASSLKHNYGYTF
>TRBV20-1|-|-|TRBJ2-5
TGCAGTGCTATAGCAGAGAAAGAGACCCAGTACTTC
CSAIAEKETQYF
>TRBV12-3/TRBV12-4|few|-|TRBJ1-5
TGTGCCAGCAGTTTTTTTGTTAGCAATCAGCCCCAGCATTTT
CASSFFVSNQPQHF
>TRBV27|-|TRBD2|TRBJ2-7
TGTGCCAGCCGTCTGAGCGGGAGTCGTGAGCAGTACTTC
CASRLSGSREQYF
>TRBV29-1|-|-|TRBJ1-1
TGCAGCGGAAACGGGGGACGGGGGGCCAACACTGAAGCTTTCTTT
CSGNGGRGANTEAFF
>TRBV2|-|-|TRBJ1-5
TGTGCCAGCAGTACAGGGTTTCAAAATCAGCCCCAGCATTTT
CASSTGFQNQPQHF